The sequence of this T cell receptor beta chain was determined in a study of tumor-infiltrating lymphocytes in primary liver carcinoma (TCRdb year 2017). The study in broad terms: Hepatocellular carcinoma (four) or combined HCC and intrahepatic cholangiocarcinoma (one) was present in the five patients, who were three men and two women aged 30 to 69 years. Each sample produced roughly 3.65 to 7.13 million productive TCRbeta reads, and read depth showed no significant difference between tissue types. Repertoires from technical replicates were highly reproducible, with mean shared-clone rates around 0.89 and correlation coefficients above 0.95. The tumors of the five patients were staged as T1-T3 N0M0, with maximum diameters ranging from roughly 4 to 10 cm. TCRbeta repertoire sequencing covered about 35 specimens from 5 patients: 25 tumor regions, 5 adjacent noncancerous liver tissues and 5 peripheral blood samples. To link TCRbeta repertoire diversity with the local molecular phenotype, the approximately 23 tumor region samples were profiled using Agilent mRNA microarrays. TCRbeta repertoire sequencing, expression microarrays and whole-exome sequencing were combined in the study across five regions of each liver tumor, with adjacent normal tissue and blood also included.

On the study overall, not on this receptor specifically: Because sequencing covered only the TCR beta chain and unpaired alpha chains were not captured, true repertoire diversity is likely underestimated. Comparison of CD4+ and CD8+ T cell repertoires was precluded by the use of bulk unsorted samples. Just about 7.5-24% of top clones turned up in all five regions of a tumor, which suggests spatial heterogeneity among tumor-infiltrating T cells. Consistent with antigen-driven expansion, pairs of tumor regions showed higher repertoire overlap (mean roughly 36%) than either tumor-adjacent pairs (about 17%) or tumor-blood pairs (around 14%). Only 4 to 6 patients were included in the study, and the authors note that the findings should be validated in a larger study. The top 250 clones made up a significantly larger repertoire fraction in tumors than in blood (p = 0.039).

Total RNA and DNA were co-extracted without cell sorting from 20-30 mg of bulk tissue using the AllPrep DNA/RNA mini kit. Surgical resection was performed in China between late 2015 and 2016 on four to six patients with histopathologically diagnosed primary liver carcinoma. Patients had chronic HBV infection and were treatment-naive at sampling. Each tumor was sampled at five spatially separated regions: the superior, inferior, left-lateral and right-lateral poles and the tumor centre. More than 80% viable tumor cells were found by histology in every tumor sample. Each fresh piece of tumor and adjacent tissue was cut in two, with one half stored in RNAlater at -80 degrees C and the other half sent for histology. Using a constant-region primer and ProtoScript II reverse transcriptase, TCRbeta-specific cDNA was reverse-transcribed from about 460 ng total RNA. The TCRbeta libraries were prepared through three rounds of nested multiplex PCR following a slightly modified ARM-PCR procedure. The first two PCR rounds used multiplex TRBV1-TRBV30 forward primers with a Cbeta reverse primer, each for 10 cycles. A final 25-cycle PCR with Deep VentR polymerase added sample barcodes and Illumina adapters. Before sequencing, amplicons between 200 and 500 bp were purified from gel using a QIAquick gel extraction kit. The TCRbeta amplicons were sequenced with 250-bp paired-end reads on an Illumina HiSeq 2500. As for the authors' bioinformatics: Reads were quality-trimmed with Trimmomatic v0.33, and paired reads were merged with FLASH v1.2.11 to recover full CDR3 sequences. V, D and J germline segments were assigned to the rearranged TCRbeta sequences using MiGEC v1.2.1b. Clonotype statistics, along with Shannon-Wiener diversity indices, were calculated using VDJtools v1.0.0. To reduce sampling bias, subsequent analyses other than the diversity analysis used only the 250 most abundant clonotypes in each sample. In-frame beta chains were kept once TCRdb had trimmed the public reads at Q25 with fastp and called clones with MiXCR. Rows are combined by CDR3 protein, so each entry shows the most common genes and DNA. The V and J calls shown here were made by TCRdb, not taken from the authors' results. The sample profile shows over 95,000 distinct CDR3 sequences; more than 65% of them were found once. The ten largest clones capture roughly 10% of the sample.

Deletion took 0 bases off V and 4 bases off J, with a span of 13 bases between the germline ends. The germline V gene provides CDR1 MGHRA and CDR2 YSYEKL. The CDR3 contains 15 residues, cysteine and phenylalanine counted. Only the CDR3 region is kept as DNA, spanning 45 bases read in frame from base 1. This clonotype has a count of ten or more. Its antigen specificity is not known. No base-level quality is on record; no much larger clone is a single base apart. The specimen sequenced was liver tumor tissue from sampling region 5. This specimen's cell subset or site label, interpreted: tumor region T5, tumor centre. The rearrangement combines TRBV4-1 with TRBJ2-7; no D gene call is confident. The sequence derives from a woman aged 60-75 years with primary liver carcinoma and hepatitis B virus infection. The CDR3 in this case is CASSQDSSSVYEQYF. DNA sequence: TGCGCCAGCAGCCAAGATTCGTCCTCCGTTTACGAGCAGTACTTC.